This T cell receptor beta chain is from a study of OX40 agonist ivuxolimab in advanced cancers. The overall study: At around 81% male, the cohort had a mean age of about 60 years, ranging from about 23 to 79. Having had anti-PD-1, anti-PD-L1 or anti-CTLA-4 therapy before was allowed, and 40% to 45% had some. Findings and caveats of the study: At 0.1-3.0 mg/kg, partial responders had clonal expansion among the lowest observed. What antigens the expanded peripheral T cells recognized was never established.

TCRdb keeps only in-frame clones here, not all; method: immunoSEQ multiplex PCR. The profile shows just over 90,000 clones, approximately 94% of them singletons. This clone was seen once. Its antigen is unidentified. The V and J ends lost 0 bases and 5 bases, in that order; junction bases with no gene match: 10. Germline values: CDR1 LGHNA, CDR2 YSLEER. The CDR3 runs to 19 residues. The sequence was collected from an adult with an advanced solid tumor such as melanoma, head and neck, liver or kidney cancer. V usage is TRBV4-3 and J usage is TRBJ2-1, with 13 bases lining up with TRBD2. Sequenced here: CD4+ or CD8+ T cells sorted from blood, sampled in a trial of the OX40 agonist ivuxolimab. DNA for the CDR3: TGCGCCAGCAGCCAAGATATCCTCGGACTAGCGGGGGTGGACAATGAGCAGTTCTTC. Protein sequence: CASSQDILGLAGVDNEQFF.